A selection of T cell receptor beta chains follows, all from one sample in a study of CD4 T cells in relation to SARS-CoV-2 and coronaviruses. Using immunoSEQ multiplex PCR, the repertoire was profiled, and TCRdb retains in-frame clones only, with some absent. The table shows 60,000 to 65,000 clones, with 85% to 95% occurring only once. Material: naive CD4+ T cells from PBMCs. These receptors all stem from a human donor in good health. Both conserved end residues are part of each CDR3. A D gene is named only where the DNA matches it firmly. Expanded clones get a size class; other rows say once, few or many, or leave the size out.

J gene	D gene	clone size	V gene	CDR3 protein	CDR3 DNA
TRBJ2-5	TRBD1	-	TRBV28	CASRGGAGRETQYF	TGTGCCAGCAGAGGGGGCGCGGGTCGCGAGACCCAGTACTTC
TRBJ2-1	-	-	TRBV27	CASSLYPKVGPYYNEQFF	TGTGCCAGCAGTTTATATCCAAAGGTGGGACCCTACTACAATGAGCAGTTCTTC
TRBJ1-1	TRBD1	-	TRBV5-6	CASSSGQGDEAFF	TGTGCCAGCAGCTCCGGACAGGGGGATGAAGCTTTCTTT
TRBJ1-1	-	-	TRBV5-1	CASSHGQLNTEAFF	TGCGCCAGCAGCCACGGACAGTTGAACACTGAAGCTTTCTTT
TRBJ2-7	-	-	TRBV21-1	CASSKAIDRGHEQYF	TGTGCCAGCAGCAAGGCCATAGACAGGGGTCACGAGCAGTACTTC
TRBJ1-5	TRBD1	-	TRBV12-5	CASAKGDSNQPQHF	TGTGCTAGTGCCAAAGGGGACAGTAATCAGCCCCAGCATTTT
TRBJ1-4	-	-	TRBV7-9	CASSLSGGELFF	TGTGCCAGCAGCTTATCCGGGGGTGAACTGTTTTTT
TRBJ1-1	TRBD1	-	TRBV30	CAWVTGGPSANTEAFF	TGTGCCTGGGTAACAGGGGGCCCATCAGCGAACACTGAAGCTTTCTTT
TRBJ1-5	TRBD1	-	TRBV11-2	CASSSIWDRETYSNQPQHF	TGTGCCAGCAGCTCAATCTGGGACAGGGAAACTTATAGCAATCAGCCCCAGCATTTT
TRBJ1-1	-	-	TRBV5-5	CASSQNLQGANTEAFF	TGTGCCAGCAGTCAGAATTTACAGGGTGCGAACACTGAAGCTTTCTTT
TRBJ2-7	TRBD1	once	TRBV25-1	CASSNYRDRNYEQYF	TGTGCCAGCAGTAACTACCGGGACAGAAACTACGAGCAGTACTTC
TRBJ2-5	-	-	TRBV3-1/TRBV3-2	CASSQDGNGWETQYF	TGTGCCAGCAGCCAAGATGGGAACGGGTGGGAGACCCAGTACTTC
TRBJ2-7	-	-	TRBV2	CASSDWQGAYEQYF	TGTGCCAGCAGTGATTGGCAGGGAGCCTACGAGCAGTACTTC
TRBJ1-1	TRBD1	-	TRBV24-1	CATSDSRTGGHEAFF	TGTGCCACCAGTGATTCGCGGACAGGGGGTCATGAAGCTTTCTTT
TRBJ2-1	-	-	TRBV19	CASSTGSTGSNEQFF	TGTGCCAGTAGTACCGGTTCCACCGGCTCCAATGAGCAGTTCTTC
TRBJ1-5	-	-	TRBV27	CASSLSGVSNQPQHF	TGTGCCAGCAGTTTATCGGGGGTGAGCAATCAGCCCCAGCATTTT
TRBJ2-5	TRBD2	-	TRBV4-2	CASSQVGTSGRAGETQYF	TGTGCCAGCAGCCAAGTGGGGACTAGCGGGAGGGCCGGGGAGACCCAGTACTTC
TRBJ1-1	-	-	TRBV3-1/TRBV3-2	CASSQMTANTEAFF	TGTGCCAGCAGCCAAATGACAGCGAACACTGAAGCTTTCTTT
TRBJ1-1	-	-	TRBV18	CASSPQTQWNTEAFF	TGTGCCAGCTCACCACAGACACAGTGGAACACTGAAGCTTTCTTT
TRBJ2-1	-	-	TRBV28	CASPPSGRATYNEQFF	TGTGCCAGCCCACCGAGCGGGCGGGCCACCTACAATGAGCAGTTCTTC
TRBJ2-7	-	-	TRBV29-1	CSVERGPTPGQYF	TGCAGCGTTGAAAGAGGGCCAACTCCCGGGCAGTACTTC
TRBJ2-1	-	-	TRBV3-1/TRBV3-2	CASSQDPQGSYNEQFF	TGTGCCAGCAGCCAAGATCCCCAGGGGTCTTACAATGAGCAGTTCTTC
TRBJ2-1	-	-	TRBV24-1	CATSESGTNEQFF	TGTGCCACCAGTGAGTCAGGGACCAATGAGCAGTTCTTC
TRBJ2-1	-	-	TRBV24-1	CATSDLRSRGDEQFF	TGTGCCACCAGTGATTTGCGGAGTAGAGGGGATGAGCAGTTCTTC
TRBJ2-3	TRBD1	-	TRBV10-3	CAISAGQDARVRTDTQYF	TGTGCCATCAGTGCCGGACAGGACGCGCGGGTAAGAACAGATACGCAGTATTTT
TRBJ2-2	TRBD1	-	TRBV3-1/TRBV3-2	CASSPLEGTGSTGELFF	TGTGCCAGCAGCCCCCTTGAGGGGACAGGGAGCACCGGGGAGCTGTTTTTT
TRBJ2-7	TRBD2	-	TRBV6-1	CASSEALLGTSASYEQYF	TGTGCCAGCAGTGAAGCGCTTCTTGGGACTAGCGCCTCCTACGAGCAGTACTTC
TRBJ2-7	TRBD2	-	TRBV2	CASSSQRGSGAYEQYF	TGTGCCAGCAGCAGCCAACGGGGGAGCGGGGCCTACGAGCAGTACTTC
TRBJ1-4	-	-	TRBV15	CATSRGVTATNEKLFF	TGTGCCACCAGCAGAGGGGTCACAGCAACTAATGAAAAACTGTTTTTT
TRBJ2-7	-	-	TRBV10-3	CAITEDNSYEQYF	TGTGCCATCACCGAGGACAACTCCTACGAGCAGTACTTC
TRBJ2-1	TRBD1	-	TRBV5-1	CASRVGTGSRNEQFF	TGCGCCAGCAGGGTCGGGACAGGGTCTCGCAATGAGCAGTTCTTC
TRBJ1-2	-	-	TRBV2	CASSETGRNYGYTF	TGTGCCAGCAGTGAGACAGGCCGTAACTATGGCTACACCTTC
TRBJ1-1	-	-	TRBV19	CASSAVRQSSNTEAFF	TGTGCCAGTAGTGCCGTCCGACAGTCTTCGAACACTGAAGCTTTCTTT
TRBJ1-6	-	-	TRBV7-2	CATPRGPSSYNSPLHF	TGTGCCACTCCCCGCGGCCCGAGCTCCTATAATTCACCCCTCCACTTT
TRBJ1-1	-	once	TRBV19	CASSIVGWRATEAFF	TGTGCCAGTAGTATCGTCGGTTGGAGGGCCACTGAAGCTTTCTTT
TRBJ2-2	-	-	TRBV9	CASSPQDYGELFF	TGTGCCAGCAGCCCTCAGGACTACGGGGAGCTGTTTTTT
TRBJ2-1	TRBD2	once	TRBV6-1	CASSERTSGRANEQFF	TGTGCCAGCAGTGAACGGACTAGCGGGAGGGCCAATGAGCAGTTCTTC
TRBJ1-2	-	-	TRBV19	CASRGGLYGYTF	TGTGCCAGTAGGGGGGGATTATATGGCTACACCTTC
TRBJ1-3	-	-	TRBV29-1	CSVAPLTGSGNTIYF	TGCAGCGTTGCCCCACTAACAGGGTCTGGAAACACCATATATTTT
TRBJ2-3	TRBD1	-	TRBV5-6	CASRGTGASTDTQYF	TGTGCCAGCAGGGGGACAGGGGCTAGCACAGATACGCAGTATTTT
TRBJ2-1	TRBD2	-	TRBV11-2	CASRTTSGSSYNEQFF	TGTGCCAGCAGGACCACTAGCGGGAGCTCCTACAATGAGCAGTTCTTC
TRBJ2-3	TRBD2	-	TRBV24-1	CATSARTSTYTDTQYF	TGTGCCACCAGTGCCCGGACTAGCACCTACACAGATACGCAGTATTTT
TRBJ2-5	TRBD2	-	TRBV29-1	CSVSPRPGLALKETQYF	TGCAGCGTTTCCCCAAGACCGGGACTAGCCCTCAAAGAGACCCAGTACTTC
TRBJ1-1	-	-	TRBV20-1	CSASKQVTGSTEAFF	TGCAGTGCTAGTAAACAGGTTACAGGGAGCACTGAAGCTTTCTTT
TRBJ1-5	TRBD1	-	TRBV29-1	CSATGGINQPQHF	TGCAGCGCGACAGGGGGCATCAATCAGCCCCAGCATTTT
TRBJ2-7	TRBD2	-	TRBV5-1	CASSLESGSSYEQYF	TGCGCCAGCAGCTTGGAAAGCGGGAGCTCCTACGAGCAGTACTTC
TRBJ2-7	-	-	TRBV5-1	CASSLVGTGVRTYEQYF	TGCGCCAGCAGCTTGGTCGGTACGGGGGTTAGAACCTACGAGCAGTACTTC
TRBJ2-3	-	-	TRBV19	CASSIPGTTDTQYF	TGTGCCAGTAGTATTCCCGGGACCACAGATACGCAGTATTTT
TRBJ2-7	TRBD2	-	TRBV6-5	CASSQTSGRVEQYF	TGTGCCAGCAGTCAGACTAGCGGGAGGGTCGAGCAGTACTTC